The 29 T cell receptor beta chains in this list originate from one sample, sequenced in a study of blood T cell repertoires in COVID-19. Libraries were prepared by immunoSEQ multiplex PCR; TCRdb keeps only in-frame clonotypes and omits some of them. The data hold 65,000 to 75,000 clones, with about 90% observed a single time. The sample comprised peripheral blood. The origin of the receptors is a human donor with active COVID-19. The donor label of this sample is uncertain.

V is TRBV4-3 and J is TRBJ2-3, with no clear D. Per germline, CDR1 LGHNA and CDR2 YSLEER. CDR3 length: 15 amino acids. The V and J ends lost 3 bases and 0 bases respectively, with 10 bases between them. DNA for the CDR3: TGCGCCAGCAGCCATTCTTGGGCTAGCACAGATACGCAGTATTTT. Protein: CASSHSWASTDTQYF.

Here the CDR3 DNA reads TGTGCCAGCAGCTTGCGGGAAGCCCGGGAGACCCAGTACTTC. This codes for CASSLREARETQYF. The chain employs TRBV5-6 and TRBJ2-5; possible D gene TRBD2, 5 bases. The CDR3 sequence is 14 residues long. From germline, CDR1 is SGHDT and CDR2 YYEEEE. Deletions cut 1 base from V and 5 bases from J, with 12 bases between.

The chain is built from TRBV5-4 and TRBJ2-3, with D perhaps matching TRBD2 (5 bases). CDR3 length: 15 amino acids. V dropped 3 bases and J dropped 4 bases, with 15 bases sitting between them. CDR1 and CDR2 from the germline V gene are SGHNT and YYREEE (reference sequence). CDR3 bases: TGTGCCAGCAGCTCGACGCCGGAGGCGGCAGATACGCAGTATTTT. Protein: CASSSTPEAADTQYF.

V gene TRBV11-3 combines with J gene TRBJ1-2, with D possibly TRBD1 on 5 matching bases. Germline lookup yields CDR1 SGHNT and CDR2 YENEEA. The CDR3 loop spans 15 amino acids. With 6 bases removed from V and 4 bases from J, the gap between germline ends came to 18 bases. Written as DNA, the CDR3 is TGTGCCAGCAGTCCCTCGCCGGGGGGAATCTATGGCTACACCTTC. Encoded protein: CASSPSPGGIYGYTF.

This clone came up a few times. The V call is TRBV2, the J call TRBJ2-7; TRBD2 matches 8 bases. The CDR3 length is 15 residues. The V and J ends lost 6 bases and 1 base, in that order; junction bases with no gene match: 8. CDR1 and CDR2 (germline): SNHLY, FYNNEI. CDR3 in amino acids: CASRGSSSGSYEQYF. CDR3 nucleotides: TGTGCCAGCAGGGGATCCTCTAGCGGGTCCTACGAGCAGTACTTC.

The rearrangement links TRBV29-1 to TRBJ2-7; D is possibly TRBD1 (5 bases). V dropped 1 base and J dropped 7 bases, with 14 bases sitting between them. CDR3 length: 13 residues. The germline V gene has CDR1 SQVTM and CDR2 ANQGSEA. Here the CDR3 DNA reads TGCAGCGTTGAAGTTCAAGGGGAAGGGGAGCAGTACTTC. This gives the protein CSVEVQGEGEQYF.

The V and J genes are TRBV5-4 and TRBJ2-7; 7 bases agree with TRBD1. Trimming took 4 bases from V and 2 from J; bases not matched to a gene: 3. This CDR3 region has 13 residues. Germline assignment: CDR1 SGHNT and CDR2 YYREEE (reference sequence). The chain's CDR3 is CASSGTVAYEQYF. CDR3 bases: TGTGCCAGCAGCGGGACAGTAGCCTACGAGCAGTACTTC.

The chain combines TRBV5-1 with TRBJ2-2; 8 positions match TRBD1. V dropped 2 bases and J dropped 4; count of bases not matched to a gene: 7. Germline values: CDR1 SGHRS, CDR2 YFSETQ. This CDR3 is 16 amino acids long. The CDR3 sequence: CASSLPQGAGTGELFF. The CDR3, as DNA: TGCGCCAGCAGCTTACCTCAGGGGGCGGGCACCGGGGAGCTGTTTTTT.

The chain carries TRBV6-5 and TRBJ2-1, with a weak D call TRBD2 (5 bases). CDR3 length: 14 residues. V lost 7 bases to trimming and J lost 9 bases, with 19 bases between them. In germline, CDR1 is MNHEY, CDR2 SVGAGI. The CDR3: CASKVSRDYSEQFF. In DNA form, the CDR3 reads TGTGCCAGCAAGGTCAGTCGAGACTATAGTGAGCAGTTCTTC.

V is TRBV6-2 or TRBV6-3 and J is TRBJ2-7, with 7 positions matching TRBD1. This CDR3 is built from 17 residues. Germline trimming cut 3 bases from V and 3 bases from J; bases unmatched to any gene: 14. Per germline, CDR1 MNHEY and CDR2 SVGEGT. CDR3 in DNA: TGTGCCAGCAGTTATGCCCCACAAGACAGGGCTTTCTACGAGCAGTACTTC. Translating it yields CASSYAPQDRAFYEQYF.

The chain carries TRBV7-9 and TRBJ1-1, with unresolved D. In germline, CDR1 is SEHNR, CDR2 FQNEAQ (reference sequence). Trimming removed 5 bases from V and 0 bases from J, with 7 bases in between. The CDR3 has 13 residues. CDR3 sequence: CASSPQMNTEAFF. In nucleotides, the CDR3 is TGTGCCAGCAGCCCCCAGATGAACACTGAAGCTTTCTTT.

J is TRBJ1-3 and V is TRBV28; D may be TRBD1 (5 bases). This CDR3 has 15 residues. V lost 2 bases to trimming and J lost 4 bases, with 12 bases between them. Germline CDR1 reads MDHEN; CDR2 reads SYDVKM. The CDR3 spells CASSLGPGSGNTIYF. The CDR3 DNA sequence: TGTGCCAGCAGTTTAGGCCCAGGGTCGGGAAACACCATATATTTT.

The chain couples TRBV28 to TRBJ1-6; 7 bases map to TRBD1. The ends lost 4 bases at V and 7 bases at J; junction bases unmatched: 4. CDR1 is MDHEN, CDR2 SYDVKM, per germline. The CDR3 contains 14 residues. The CDR3 region is CASSSGQPNSPLHF. As DNA, the CDR3 is TGTGCCAGCAGTTCGGGACAGCCCAATTCACCCCTCCACTTT.

Here the CDR3 DNA reads TGTGCCAGCAGTCAACAGGGGGAAGAGCCCCAGCATTTT. Residues: CASSQQGEEPQHF. The chain carries TRBV2 and TRBJ1-5; 8 bases are a match to TRBD1. Losses at the gene ends were 5 bases for V and 8 bases for J; bases not matched to a gene: 5. The CDR3 is 13 amino acids. Germline values: CDR1 SNHLY, CDR2 FYNNEI.

The J gene is TRBJ2-7, the V gene TRBV5-1; perhaps TRBD2 as D (6 bases). CDR3 length: 14 amino acids. The V end was cut by 4 bases, the J end by 3 bases, with 14 bases between. Germline V gives CDR1 SGHRS, CDR2 YFSETQ. The CDR3 coding sequence is TGCGCCAGCAGCCACCGGGACTCTAACTACGAGCAGTACTTC. Encoded protein: CASSHRDSNYEQYF.

The rearrangement uses TRBV28 and TRBJ1-2; D is possibly TRBD1 (5 bases). CDR1 is MDHEN and CDR2 is SYDVKM in the germline V gene. The ends were cut back, 6 bases at V and 8 bases at J, with 10 bases in the middle. This CDR3 contains 11 residues. As DNA, the CDR3 is TGTGCCAGCAGCTCAGGGTGGGGCTACACCTTC. Residues: CASSSGWGYTF.

The chain has TRBV10-1 and TRBJ2-3; 7 bases are shared with TRBD1. The CDR3 runs 14 residues. V shed 1 base and J 4 bases; nucleotides not matched to a gene: 2. Per germline, CDR1 WNHNN and CDR2 SYGVQD (reference sequence). CDR3 residues: CASSEYRGADTQYF. DNA of the CDR3: TGCGCCAGCAGTGAGTACAGGGGCGCAGATACGCAGTATTTT.

The chain combines TRBV28 with TRBJ1-5, with 7 bases identical to TRBD1. The CDR3 extends over 15 amino acids. The germline V gene encodes CDR1 MDHEN and CDR2 SYDVKM. The V segment lost 2 bases and the J segment 4 bases; nucleotides outside the gene matches: 5. CDR3 coding DNA: TGTGCCAGCAGTTTAGGGGACAGACCGAATCAGCCCCAGCATTTT. Protein sequence: CASSLGDRPNQPQHF.

The rearrangement links TRBV4-3 to TRBJ2-1; tentatively, D is TRBD2 (5 bases). Germline V lookup: CDR1 LGHNA, CDR2 YSLEER. The V gene lost 4 bases and the J gene lost 8 bases, with 12 bases spanning the gap. The CDR3 is 13 amino acids. The CDR3 here is CASSRKSGDEQFF. The DNA of the CDR3 is TGCGCCAGCAGCCGCAAGTCCGGGGATGAGCAGTTCTTC.

The chain recombines TRBV11-3 with TRBJ2-2, with 8 bases aligning to TRBD1. CDR3 size: 18 residues. J was trimmed by 3 bases and V by 1 base; bases with no gene match: 10. Germline V gene data show CDR1 as SGHNT and CDR2 as YENEEA. This CDR3 reads CASSLARWGQADTGELFF. The CDR3 DNA reads as TGTGCCAGCAGCTTAGCTAGGTGGGGACAGGCGGACACCGGGGAGCTGTTTTTT.

CDR3 loop: CASSTTGGGRIAFF. The CDR3 DNA sequence: TGTGCCAGCAGTACAACAGGGGGCGGTAGGATAGCTTTCTTT. The V gene is TRBV28, the J gene TRBJ1-1; 9 nucleotides agree with TRBD1. Losses at the gene ends were 5 bases for V and 10 bases for J; bases not matched to a gene: 11. The CDR3 extends over 14 amino acids. In germline, CDR1 is MDHEN, CDR2 SYDVKM. The whole variable domain, remainder taken from reference TRBV28 and TRBJ1-1, is DVKVTQSSRYLVKRTGEKVFLECVQDMDHENMFWYRQDPGLGLRLIYFSYDVKMKEKGDIPEGYSVSREKKERFSLILESASTNQTSMYLCASSTTGGGRIAFFGQGTRLTVV.

The genes are TRBV15 and TRBJ1-5; 7 nucleotides match TRBD1. The CDR3 runs 14 residues. The V gene end was trimmed by 3 bases and the J gene end by 7 bases; junction bases not matched to a gene: 6. Germline CDR1 reads LNHNV; CDR2 reads YYDKDF (reference sequence). In nucleotides, the CDR3 is TGTGCCACCAGCAGGGAGACAGGGTGGCAGCCCCAGCATTTT. This codes for CATSRETGWQPQHF. The whole variable domain, remainder taken from reference TRBV15 and TRBJ1-5, is DAMVIQNPRYQVTQFGKPVTLSCSQTLNHNVMYWYQQKSSQAPKLLFHYYDKDFNNEADTPDNFQSRRPNTSFCFLDIRSPGLGDTAMYLCATSRETGWQPQHFGDGTRLSIL.

Concerning this clone: The CDR3 carries no conserved terminal phenylalanine or tryptophan, so it likely arises from a read error. Because the CDR3's place on the DNA is in doubt, the DNA is left out and the CDR3 is given as listed by TCRdb. This sequence joins TRBV2 and TRBJ1-1; the D call TRBD1 from the table was never checked on the DNA. Inclusive of both ends, the CDR3 amounts to 11 amino acids. Germline CDR1 reads SNHLY; CDR2 reads FYNNEI. CDR3 sequence reads: CASSLPPRTDL.

The V gene is TRBV28, the J gene TRBJ2-1; 8 bases map to TRBD2. This CDR3 is built from 15 residues. Per germline, CDR1 MDHEN and CDR2 SYDVKM. The J segment lost 5 bases and the V segment lost 9 bases, leaving 12 bases of the junction unmatched. The CDR3 sequence: CASIRMVAGNNEQFF. CDR3 bases: TGTGCCAGTATTAGGATGGTAGCGGGAAACAATGAGCAGTTCTTC.

The rearrangement joins TRBV9 to TRBJ2-2; 16 nucleotides align to TRBD2. The CDR3 contains 16 residues. CDR1 SGDLS and CDR2 YYNGEE come from the germline V gene. V lost 4 bases, J lost 6 bases, and 3 bases stayed unmatched. This chain's CDR3 is CASSTGLAGGAGELFF. The DNA of the CDR3 is TGTGCCAGCAGCACGGGACTAGCGGGAGGGGCCGGGGAGCTGTTTTTT.

CDR3 amino acids: CASSLASGRNEQFF. In DNA, the CDR3 is TGTGCCAGCAGTTTGGCCAGCGGGAGGAATGAGCAGTTCTTC. V is TRBV28 and J is TRBJ2-1; 9 bases line up with TRBD2. This CDR3 is built from 14 residues. CDR1 and CDR2 (germline): MDHEN, SYDVKM. Trimming cost V 3 bases and J 7 bases; bases outside gene matches: 4.

This sequence joins TRBV19 and TRBJ2-3, with D possibly matching TRBD1 (7 bases). In germline, CDR1 is LNHDA, CDR2 SQIVND (reference sequence). The V end lost 4 bases, the J end lost 2 bases, and 13 bases lay between the germline ends. This CDR3 comprises 15 residues. CDR3 bases: TGTGCCAGTAGTACAGGGGGGCAGGTCACAGATACGCAGTATTTT. It specifies CASSTGGQVTDTQYF.

The gene calls are TRBV15 and TRBJ2-3; 7 bases match TRBD2. The V gene's germline CDR1 is LNHNV and CDR2 YYDKDF (reference sequence). The CDR3 runs to 15 residues. Unmatched junction bases numbered 7, after V lost 5 bases and J lost 2 bases. The CDR3 DNA is TGTGCCACCAGCCGGGTGGGGGGGGACACAGATACGCAGTATTTT. Protein sequence: CATSRVGGDTDTQYF.

The chain combines TRBV14 with TRBJ2-1, with 8 bases lining up with TRBD2. This CDR3 has 16 residues. From germline, CDR1 is SGHDN and CDR2 FVKESK. The junction had 14 bases not matched to a gene; V was cut back by 4 bases and J by 9 bases. The CDR3 reads CASSPREGLALFEQFF. CDR3 nucleotides: TGTGCCAGCAGCCCCCGTGAAGGACTAGCATTATTTGAGCAGTTCTTC.